This T cell receptor (beta chain) came from a study of blood T cell repertoires in COVID-19. Study summary: Specimens from acute and convalescent COVID-19 originated in the United States, Italy and Spain. From T cells, B-cell-depleted T cells, or PBMCs came the material, which was cDNA or gDNA.

This clone was picked up a small number of times. Original processing notes: Scientists estimated how many nucleated cells there were by amplifying reference gene primers. Generated by immunoSEQ multiplex PCR, the TCRdb table keeps only in-frame clones and is missing some. Clone size and the V and J calls come from that table; the DNA yielded D and trimming. The profile shows 210,000 or so clones, just under 90% of them singletons. The clonotype comes from a young man with COVID-19, enrolled during active disease. The source material was peripheral blood.

CDR3 sequence (DNA): TGTGCCAGCAGCGATACTAGCGTTCGGGGTACCGGGGAGCTGTTTTTT. This gives the protein CASSDTSVRGTGELFF. This chain uses TRBV21-1 with TRBJ2-2; the table calls TRBD2, which could not be checked here. TRBV21-1 is an annotated pseudogene. The CDR3 covers 16 residues.